The present T cell receptor beta chain was sequenced within a study of PD-1 blockade in classical Hodgkin lymphoma. In the study overall: Patients were treated with nivolumab at 3 mg/kg, and this was given intravenously every 2 weeks.

General study points: CD8+ TCR diversity did not rise significantly by C4D1, unlike CD4+.

The method was immunoSEQ multiplex PCR; TCRdb's version includes in-frame clones alone and lacks a portion of them. The sample includes more than 25,000 clones, roughly three quarters of them seen just once. Points on this clone: Antigen specificity is unknown.

Each patient relapsed following autologous stem cell transplantation, and prior brentuximab vedotin exposure differed. V was clipped by 2 bases and J by 1 base, with 4 bases between them. Germline loops: CDR1 SEHNR, CDR2 FQNEAQ (reference sequence). CDR3 length: 13 residues. The specimen was peripheral blood mononuclear cells (PBMCs), collected before the second cycle of nivolumab. The gene calls are TRBV7-9 and TRBJ2-3; D not certain. The sequence was obtained from a human donor with classical Hodgkin lymphoma. CDR3 in DNA: TGTGCCAGCAGCTTAACGGGCACAGATACGCAGTATTTT. This sequence encodes CASSLTGTDTQYF.